Listed below are T cell receptor beta chains from one sample, sequenced in a study of radiation and T cells in renal cell carcinoma. Produced via immunoSEQ multiplex PCR; TCRdb's table is partial and in-frame only. The sample records approximately 170,000 clones, about 88% being singletons. Material: blood, obtained from a patient whose treatment included radiotherapy and nephrectomy. The receptors come from a woman in her forties or fifties with renal cell carcinoma. The CDR3 runs from the conserved cysteine through the conserved F or W.

v_call cdr3_aa
TRBV5-1 CASSLGQRADRQYF
TRBV7-8 CASSLAERVIYGYTF
TRBV7-2 CASSLVGEPGNTIYF
TRBV6-1 CASKKNSYNEQFF
TRBV7-9 CASSLGGTGELFF
TRBV10-1 CASSEEEYGGYTF
TRBV4-3 CASSQERTGGTGANVLTF
TRBV9 CASSVSGGAWDTQYF
TRBV18 CASSPDVTGGYEQYF
TRBV19 CASSTDMWGTEAFF
TRBV7-9 CASRRDRVTGNTIYF
TRBV2 CASSEGDFTNTEAFF
TRBV4-2 CASSQGTGDGYTF
TRBV6-1 CASREHTEAFF
TRBV5-6 CASSNRGAETEAFF
TRBV7-8 CASSPSGGGETQYF
TRBV7-2 CASSQTSGNTGELFF
TRBV7-2 CASSLRDDRNTIYF
TRBV19 CASKAETGELFF
TRBV7-3 CASSYNLNTEAFF
TRBV5-4 CASSRGGVALNYGYTF
TRBV2 CASSEREVQPQHF
TRBV7-9 CASSLGGNEKLFF
TRBV28 CASSFAYEQYF
TRBV12-5 CASGLAPLTGGETQYF
TRBV30 CALHRGTYIYNEQFF
TRBV20-1 CSGLRLRGYTF
TRBV7-9 CASSLGGPAEAFF
TRBV5-1 CASSLVTAGDTDTQYF
TRBV7-5 CARSSGTAYEQYF
TRBV4-1 CASSRTSPYTGELFF
TRBV5-1 CASSEGRFSGANVLTF
TRBV7-2 CASSVEGAISPLHF
TRBV6-1 CASSEPRGRGTDTQYF
TRBV19 CASMKDRGNSPLHF
TRBV9 CASSVQGQGTEAFF